Listed below are T cell receptor beta chains from one sample, sequenced in a study of OX40 agonist ivuxolimab in advanced cancers. Clones were sequenced by immunoSEQ multiplex PCR, and TCRdb holds only the in-frame ones, with some missing. The data show 20,000 or so clones, less than 95% seen once. The sequencing used CD4+ or CD8+ T cells sorted from blood, collected in a trial of the OX40 agonist ivuxolimab. The receptors shown here come from an adult with an advanced solid tumor such as melanoma, head and neck, liver or kidney cancer. Both conserved end residues are part of each CDR3. A D gene is named only where the DNA matches it firmly. Size values are once, few and many counts, or a class for expanded clones, and some rows have none.

CDR3nt | CDR3aa | d_gene | j_gene | v_gene | abundance
TGTGCCAGCAGCCTGGGACTGAACACAGATACGCAGTATTTT | CASSLGLNTDTQYF | NA | TRBJ2-3 | TRBV14 | once
TGTGCCAGCAACGTGAGAGGAGCGTTGACGGGGCAAGAGACCCAGTACTTC | CASNVRGALTGQETQYF | NA | TRBJ2-5 | TRBV5-4 | once
TGTGCCAGCAGCTTCCAGGATACCTACGAGCAGTACTTC | CASSFQDTYEQYF | NA | TRBJ2-7 | TRBV11-1 | NA
TGTGCCAGCAGCTTGCTGGGGACTGAAGCTTTCTTT | CASSLLGTEAFF | NA | TRBJ1-1 | TRBV5-4 | NA
TGTGCCAGCAGCCGACTCAATCAGCCCCAGCATTTT | CASSRLNQPQHF | NA | TRBJ1-5 | TRBV7-2 | NA
TGTGCCAGCAGCGTAGGTGGGGAGCAGTTCTTC | CASSVGGEQFF | NA | TRBJ2-1 | TRBV9 | NA
TGTGCCACCACACCGGGACTCTACAATGAGCAGTTCTTC | CATTPGLYNEQFF | NA | TRBJ2-1 | TRBV15 | NA
TGTGCCAGCACCTCCCCTCCGGGACAGGGGGTTTATGGCTACACCTTC | CASTSPPGQGVYGYTF | TRBD1 | TRBJ1-2 | TRBV28 | few
TGTGCCAGCAGTTACGGAGGACTGTCCGGAGAGACCCAGTACTTC | CASSYGGLSGETQYF | NA | TRBJ2-5 | TRBV6-5 | NA
TGTGCCAGCAGCCCTCCGGGACTACTTACCGGGGAGCTGTTTTTT | CASSPPGLLTGELFF | TRBD2 | TRBJ2-2 | TRBV7-2 | once
TGTGCCAGCAGGTGGACATCCGGCACAGATACGCAGTATTTT | CASRWTSGTDTQYF | NA | TRBJ2-3 | TRBV7-8 | NA
TGTGCCAGCAGCCTTATTAGACAGGCTCGGCAGTTCTTC | CASSLIRQARQFF | NA | TRBJ2-1 | TRBV14 | NA
TGTGCCAGCAGTGACAGGGCCACCGGGGAGCTGTTTTTT | CASSDRATGELFF | NA | TRBJ2-2 | TRBV6-4 | NA
TGTGCCAGCAGCTTAGGGGCCAAGTACAATGAGCAGTTCTTC | CASSLGAKYNEQFF | NA | TRBJ2-1 | TRBV11-2 | NA
TGTGCCAGCAGCTTCTTAGAGACCCAGTACTTC | CASSFLETQYF | NA | TRBJ2-5 | TRBV7-9 | NA
TGTGCAAGTCGCCCCCGGCCAGGACTGCTCTACGAGCAGTACTTC | CASRPRPGLLYEQYF | NA | TRBJ2-7 | TRBV12-2 | once
TGTGCCAGCAGCTTGGGTCAAGTCCCCCCTTACAATGAGCAGTTCTTC | CASSLGQVPPYNEQFF | NA | TRBJ2-1 | TRBV7-3 | NA
TGTGCCAGCAGTCCCGGACTAGCGGGATGGGTTCGATACAATGAGCAGTTCTTC | CASSPGLAGWVRYNEQFF | TRBD2 | TRBJ2-1 | TRBV14 | NA
TGTGCCAGCAGCTTAGTAGGGACAGTCCCCTACGAGCAGTACTTC | CASSLVGTVPYEQYF | TRBD1 | TRBJ2-7 | TRBV11-3 | NA
TGTGCCAGCAGCTGGACTAGCGGGGGCTACGAGCAGTACTTC | CASSWTSGGYEQYF | TRBD2 | TRBJ2-7 | TRBV11-3 | once
TGTGCCAGTAGTATCCGAGCCTACAATGAGCAGTTCTTC | CASSIRAYNEQFF | NA | TRBJ2-1 | TRBV19 | NA
TGTGCCAGAAGCTTGAATCAGTTTCCGCAAAACTGGTATGGCTACACCTTC | CARSLNQFPQNWYGYTF | NA | TRBJ1-2 | TRBV5-3 | NA
TGTGCCAGCAGCTTTCGGCAGTCCCCCTACGAGCAGTACTTC | CASSFRQSPYEQYF | NA | TRBJ2-7 | TRBV5-8 | few
TGCGCCAGCAGCCATAGGACTAGCGATGAGCAGTTCTTC | CASSHRTSDEQFF | TRBD2 | TRBJ2-1 | TRBV4-1 | large
TGTGCCAGCAGCTTATACACAGATACGCAGTATTTT | CASSLYTDTQYF | NA | TRBJ2-3 | TRBV7-9 | NA
TGTGCCAGCAGTTACTCTCGCACTCTGGGAAACACCATATATTTT | CASSYSRTLGNTIYF | NA | TRBJ1-3 | TRBV6-5 | once
TGTGCTAGTGGTTTGAACGGGTATGGCACAGATACGCAGTATTTT | CASGLNGYGTDTQYF | NA | TRBJ2-3 | TRBV12-5 | once
TGTGCCAGCAGCTTGGTCACGGATACCTACAATGAGCAGTTCTTC | CASSLVTDTYNEQFF | NA | TRBJ2-1 | TRBV5-4 | NA
TGTGCCAGCAGCTCCCGGCCAGTGGGAGGAAGCACAGATACGCAGTATTTT | CASSSRPVGGSTDTQYF | NA | TRBJ2-3 | TRBV5-4 | NA
TGTGCCAGCAGCTGTCAGGGAAAGTTCTTC | CASSCQGKFF | NA | TRBJ2-1 | TRBV12-1 | once
TGCGCCAGCAGGGGGATGGAGACCCAGTACTTC | CASRGMETQYF | NA | TRBJ2-5 | TRBV5-1 | medium-sized
TGTGCCAGCATCACACCCTACCACAGGGCTGGAAACACCATATATTTT | CASITPYHRAGNTIYF | NA | TRBJ1-3 | TRBV21-1 | few
TGTGCCAGCAGTTTTGTGATTCTGGGAGGGACCCGGTCCGGGGAGCTGTTTTTT | CASSFVILGGTRSGELFF | TRBD2 | TRBJ2-2 | TRBV28 | NA
TGTGCCAGCAGTTTAACGGTATCCCAGCCCCAGCATTTT | CASSLTVSQPQHF | NA | TRBJ1-5 | TRBV27 | NA
TGTGCCAGCAGCTTCGGCCTAGCGGTTTTACAAGAGACCCAGTACTTC | CASSFGLAVLQETQYF | TRBD2 | TRBJ2-5 | TRBV7-9 | NA
TGTGCCAGCATCCTGCGAGGCTCGGAGACCCAGTACTTC | CASILRGSETQYF | NA | TRBJ2-5 | TRBV28 | NA
TGCGCCAGCAGTGAAACAGCGGGAGTTATGAGTGAGCAGTTCTTC | CASSETAGVMSEQFF | TRBD2 | TRBJ2-1 | TRBV10-1 | NA
TGTGCCAGCACCCCCCCCCTGGCCGAGACCCAGTACTTC | CASTPPLAETQYF | NA | TRBJ2-5 | TRBV11-1 | NA
TGTGCCAGCAGCTCCTCGACAGGGAGTACCGAAGCTTTCTTT | CASSSSTGSTEAFF | TRBD1 | TRBJ1-1 | TRBV11-3 | NA
TGTGCCAGCAGTTTATTGGGACTAGGTTTGTTCTTC | CASSLLGLGLFF | TRBD2 | TRBJ2-1 | TRBV27 | NA
TGTGCCAGCAGCCACCTTTCTCAAGGGATGGGCTACGGCAATGAGCAGTTCTTC | CASSHLSQGMGYGNEQFF | NA | TRBJ2-1 | TRBV4-2 | NA
TGTGCCACCAGCAGAGTTCAAGGGGATACGCAGTATTTT | CATSRVQGDTQYF | NA | TRBJ2-3 | TRBV15 | NA
TGTGCCAGCAGTCCGATCACCCGGACTGGCTACACCTTC | CASSPITRTGYTF | NA | TRBJ1-2 | TRBV6-6 | NA
TGTGCCAGCAGTTTGGGGGTTGAGCAGTTCTTC | CASSLGVEQFF | NA | TRBJ2-1 | TRBV27 | NA
TGTGCCAGCAGTCCCCCCTTAAACCTAGATGAGCAGTTCTTC | CASSPPLNLDEQFF | NA | TRBJ2-1 | TRBV7-9 | NA
TGTGCCAGTAGTATAGGAGCGGTTGGGCCCCTTAGCACAGATACGCAGTATTTT | CASSIGAVGPLSTDTQYF | NA | TRBJ2-3 | TRBV19 | NA
TGTGCCAGCAGCTTAGTTGGGACTAGCGCCTTCTACGAGCAGTACTTC | CASSLVGTSAFYEQYF | TRBD2 | TRBJ2-7 | TRBV7-2 | once
TGTGCCAGCAGTACCCTGACTAGCGGGATAAGAGCAGATACGCAGTATTTT | CASSTLTSGIRADTQYF | TRBD2 | TRBJ2-3 | TRBV28 | NA
TGCAGTCTGAGGGAGAGATACGAGCAGTACTTC | CSLRERYEQYF | NA | TRBJ2-7 | TRBV20-1 | NA
TGCGCCAGCAGCCAAGACTTAGGAATGAACACTGAAGCTTTCTTT | CASSQDLGMNTEAFF | NA | TRBJ1-1 | TRBV4-1 | NA
TGTGCCAGCAGTTTATCTAGCTGGAATCAGCCCCAGCATTTT | CASSLSSWNQPQHF | NA | TRBJ1-5 | TRBV27 | NA
TGTGCCAGCAGTTACTCGGGCGGGAGGGCTGGCGGGGAGCTGTTTTTT | CASSYSGGRAGGELFF | TRBD2 | TRBJ2-2 | TRBV6-5 | NA
TGTGCCAGTAGTATGATGGAGAACACTGAAGCTTTCTTT | CASSMMENTEAFF | NA | TRBJ1-1 | TRBV19 | NA
TGTGCCAGCAGCCCCTTAGTCAGGGGGATTGATGAAAAACTGTTTTTT | CASSPLVRGIDEKLFF | TRBD1 | TRBJ1-4 | TRBV13 | NA
TGTGCCAGCAGCTCCCGGGGGGGGGCTGGGGAGACCCAGTACTTC | CASSSRGGAGETQYF | TRBD2 | TRBJ2-5 | TRBV11-3 | NA
TGTGCCAGCAGTGAAGCGCGGGCTAGCGGGAGCGTTAGCAATGAGCAGTTCTTC | CASSEARASGSVSNEQFF | TRBD2 | TRBJ2-1 | TRBV2 | NA
TGTGCCAGCAGTGGGGGACTAGCGGGATCTTACAATGAGCAGTTCTTC | CASSGGLAGSYNEQFF | TRBD2 | TRBJ2-1 | TRBV6-1 | NA
TGCGCCAGGAAGGTGGCTAGCGGGGCCTACGAGCAGTACTTC | CARKVASGAYEQYF | TRBD2 | TRBJ2-7 | TRBV10-1 | NA
TGTGCCAGCAGCGTACCGGGCGAGACGAATGAGCAGTTCTTC | CASSVPGETNEQFF | NA | TRBJ2-1 | TRBV9 | NA
TGTGCCAGTTCAGACAGGGTGAATGAAAAACTGTTTTTT | CASSDRVNEKLFF | TRBD1 | TRBJ1-4 | TRBV27 | NA